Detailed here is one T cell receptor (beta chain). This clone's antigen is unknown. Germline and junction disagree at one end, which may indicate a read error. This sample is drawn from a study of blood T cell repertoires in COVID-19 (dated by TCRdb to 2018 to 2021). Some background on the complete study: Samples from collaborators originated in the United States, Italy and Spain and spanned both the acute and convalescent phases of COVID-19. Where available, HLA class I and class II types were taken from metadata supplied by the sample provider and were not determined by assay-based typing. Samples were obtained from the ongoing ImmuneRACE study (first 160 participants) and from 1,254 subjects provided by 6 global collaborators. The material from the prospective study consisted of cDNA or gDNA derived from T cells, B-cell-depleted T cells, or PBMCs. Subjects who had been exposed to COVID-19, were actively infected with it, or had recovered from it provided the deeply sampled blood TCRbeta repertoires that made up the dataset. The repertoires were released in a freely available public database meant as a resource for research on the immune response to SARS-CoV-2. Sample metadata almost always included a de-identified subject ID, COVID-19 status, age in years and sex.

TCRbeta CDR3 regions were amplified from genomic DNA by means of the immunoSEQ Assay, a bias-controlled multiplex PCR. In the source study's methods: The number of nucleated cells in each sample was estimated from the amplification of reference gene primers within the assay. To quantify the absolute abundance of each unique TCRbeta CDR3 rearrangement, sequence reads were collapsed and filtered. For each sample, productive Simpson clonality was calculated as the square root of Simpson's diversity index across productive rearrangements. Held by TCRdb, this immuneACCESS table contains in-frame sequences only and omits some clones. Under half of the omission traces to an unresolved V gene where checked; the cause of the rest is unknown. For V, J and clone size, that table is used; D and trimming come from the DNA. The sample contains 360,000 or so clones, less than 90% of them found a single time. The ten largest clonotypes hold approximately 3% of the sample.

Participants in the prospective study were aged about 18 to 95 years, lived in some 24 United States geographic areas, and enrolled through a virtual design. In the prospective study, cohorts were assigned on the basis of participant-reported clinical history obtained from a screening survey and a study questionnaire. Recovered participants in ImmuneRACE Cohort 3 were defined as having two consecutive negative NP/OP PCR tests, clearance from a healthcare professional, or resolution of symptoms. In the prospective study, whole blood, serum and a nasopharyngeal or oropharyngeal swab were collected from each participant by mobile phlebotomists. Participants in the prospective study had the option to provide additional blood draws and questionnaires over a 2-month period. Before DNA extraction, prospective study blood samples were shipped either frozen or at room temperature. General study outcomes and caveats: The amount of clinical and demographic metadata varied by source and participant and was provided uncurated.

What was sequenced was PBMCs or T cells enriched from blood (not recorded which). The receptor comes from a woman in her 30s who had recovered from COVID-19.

The CDR3 region has the sequence CASSLYGGNVLTF. The nucleotide sequence is TGTGCCAGCAGCTTATACGGGGGCAACGTCCTGACTTTC. This sequence uses TRBV14 and TRBJ2-6; tentative D gene TRBD2, with 6 bases matching. CDR3 length: 13 amino acids, cysteine to phenylalanine. Here the CDR3 DNA is all that survives: 39 bases in frame from base 1. The germline V gene supplies CDR1 SGHDN and CDR2 FVKESK.